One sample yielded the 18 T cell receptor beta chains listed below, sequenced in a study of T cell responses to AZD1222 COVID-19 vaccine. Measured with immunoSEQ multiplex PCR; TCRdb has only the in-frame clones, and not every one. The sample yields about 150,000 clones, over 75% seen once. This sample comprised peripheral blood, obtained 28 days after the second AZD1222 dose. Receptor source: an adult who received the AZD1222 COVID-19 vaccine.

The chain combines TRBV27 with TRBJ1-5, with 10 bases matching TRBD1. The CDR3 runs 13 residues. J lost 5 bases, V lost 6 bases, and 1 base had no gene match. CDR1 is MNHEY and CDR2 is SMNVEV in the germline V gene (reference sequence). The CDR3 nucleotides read TGTGCCAGCAGGGACAGGGGGGATCAGCCCCAGCATTTT. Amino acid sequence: CASRDRGDQPQHF.

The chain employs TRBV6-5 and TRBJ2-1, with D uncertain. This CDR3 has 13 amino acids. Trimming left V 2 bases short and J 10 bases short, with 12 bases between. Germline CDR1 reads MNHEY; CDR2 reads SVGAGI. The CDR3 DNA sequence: TGTGCCAGCAGTTACGGGATTCGTAGCGAGCAGTTCTTC. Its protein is CASSYGIRSEQFF.

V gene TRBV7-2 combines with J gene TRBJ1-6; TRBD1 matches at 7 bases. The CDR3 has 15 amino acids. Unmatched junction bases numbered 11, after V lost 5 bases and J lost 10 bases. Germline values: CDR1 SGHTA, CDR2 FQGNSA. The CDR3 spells CASSHLQGIVSPLHF. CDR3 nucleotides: TGTGCCAGCAGCCACTTACAGGGGATTGTATCACCCCTCCACTTT. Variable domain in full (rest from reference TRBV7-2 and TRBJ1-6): GAGVSQSPSNKVTEKGKDVELRCDPISGHTALYWYRQSLGQGLEFLIYFQGNSAPDKSGLPSDRFSAERTGGSVSTLTIQRTQQEDSAVYLCASSHLQGIVSPLHFGNGTRLTVT.

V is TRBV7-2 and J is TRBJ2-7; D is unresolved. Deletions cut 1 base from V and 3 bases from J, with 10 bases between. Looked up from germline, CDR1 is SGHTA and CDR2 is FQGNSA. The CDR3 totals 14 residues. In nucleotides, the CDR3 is TGTGCCAGCAGCTTAGGTCCCCGAGACTACGAGCAGTACTTC. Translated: CASSLGPRDYEQYF.

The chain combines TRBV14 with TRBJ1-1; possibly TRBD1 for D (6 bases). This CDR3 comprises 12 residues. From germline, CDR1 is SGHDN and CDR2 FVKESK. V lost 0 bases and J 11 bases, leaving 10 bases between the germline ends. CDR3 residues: CASSQEQGRAFF. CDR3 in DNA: TGTGCCAGCAGCCAAGAGCAGGGGAGGGCTTTCTTT.

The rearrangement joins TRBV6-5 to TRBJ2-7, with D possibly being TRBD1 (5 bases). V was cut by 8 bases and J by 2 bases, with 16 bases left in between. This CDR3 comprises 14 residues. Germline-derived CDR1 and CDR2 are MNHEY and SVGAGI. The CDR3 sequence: CASPPRQGPYEQYF. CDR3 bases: TGTGCCAGCCCCCCGCGGCAGGGCCCCTACGAGCAGTACTTC.

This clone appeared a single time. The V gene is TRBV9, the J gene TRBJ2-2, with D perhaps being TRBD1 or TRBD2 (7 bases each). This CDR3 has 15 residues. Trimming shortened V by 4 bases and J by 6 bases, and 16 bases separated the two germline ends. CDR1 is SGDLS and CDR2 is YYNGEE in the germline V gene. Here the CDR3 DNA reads TGTGCCAGCAGCCCCAGGGGGGGGCTGGCCGGGGAGCTGTTTTTT. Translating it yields CASSPRGGLAGELFF.

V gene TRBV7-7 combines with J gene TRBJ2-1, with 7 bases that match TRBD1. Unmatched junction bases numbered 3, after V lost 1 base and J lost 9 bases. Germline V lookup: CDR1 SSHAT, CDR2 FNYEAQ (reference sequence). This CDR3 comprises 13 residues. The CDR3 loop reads CASSLVGGSEQFF. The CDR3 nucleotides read TGTGCCAGCAGCTTAGTAGGGGGCAGTGAGCAGTTCTTC. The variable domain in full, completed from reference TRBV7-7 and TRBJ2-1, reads GAGVSQSPRYKVTKRGQDVTLRCDPISSHATLYWYQQALGQGPEFLTYFNYEAQPDKSGLPSDRFSAERPEGSISTLTIQRTEQRDSAMYRCASSLVGGSEQFFGPGTRLTVL.

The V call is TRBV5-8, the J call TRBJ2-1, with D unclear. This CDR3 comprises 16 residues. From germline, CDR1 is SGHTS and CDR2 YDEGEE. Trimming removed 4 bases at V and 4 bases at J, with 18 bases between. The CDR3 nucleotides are TGTGCCAGCAGCCGACGGGTCGGCTCTACTTACAATGAGCAGTTCTTC. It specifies CASSRRVGSTYNEQFF.

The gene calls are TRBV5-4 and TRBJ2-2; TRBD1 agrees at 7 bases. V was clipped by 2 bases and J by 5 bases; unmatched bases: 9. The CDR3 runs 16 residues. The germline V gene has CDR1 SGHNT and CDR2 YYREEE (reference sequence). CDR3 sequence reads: CASSFGQVPGTGELFF. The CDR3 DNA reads TGTGCCAGCAGCTTTGGACAGGTCCCTGGAACCGGGGAGCTGTTTTTT.

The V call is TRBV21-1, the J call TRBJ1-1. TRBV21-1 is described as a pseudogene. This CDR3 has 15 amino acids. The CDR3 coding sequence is TGTGCCAGCAGCAAAGACGCAGAGCTGAACACTGAAGCTTTCTTT. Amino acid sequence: CASSKDAELNTEAFF.

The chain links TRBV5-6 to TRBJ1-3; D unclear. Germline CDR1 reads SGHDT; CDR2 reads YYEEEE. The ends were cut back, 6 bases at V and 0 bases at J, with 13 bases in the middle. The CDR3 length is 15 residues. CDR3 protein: CASTIGLFSGNTIYF. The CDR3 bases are TGTGCCAGCACCATCGGACTGTTCTCTGGAAACACCATATATTTT.

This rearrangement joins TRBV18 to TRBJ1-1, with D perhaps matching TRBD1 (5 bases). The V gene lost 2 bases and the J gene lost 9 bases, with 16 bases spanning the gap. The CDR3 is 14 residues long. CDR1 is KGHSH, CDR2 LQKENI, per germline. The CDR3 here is CASSPDSEGTKAFF. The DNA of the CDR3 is TGTGCCAGCTCACCAGACAGTGAAGGAACTAAAGCTTTCTTT.

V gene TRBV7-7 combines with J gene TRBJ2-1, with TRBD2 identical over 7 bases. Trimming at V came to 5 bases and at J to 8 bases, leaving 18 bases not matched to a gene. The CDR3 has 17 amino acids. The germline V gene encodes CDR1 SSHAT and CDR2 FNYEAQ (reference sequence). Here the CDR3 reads CASSPAPPGTGGYEQFF. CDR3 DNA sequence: TGTGCCAGCAGCCCCGCACCTCCCGGGACCGGGGGGTATGAGCAGTTCTTC.

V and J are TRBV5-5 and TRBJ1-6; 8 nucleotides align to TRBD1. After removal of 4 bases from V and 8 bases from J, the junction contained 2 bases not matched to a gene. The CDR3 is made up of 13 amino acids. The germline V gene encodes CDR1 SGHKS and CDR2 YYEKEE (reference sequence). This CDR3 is CASSQDRDSPLHF. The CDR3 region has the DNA TGTGCCAGCAGCCAGGACAGGGATTCACCCCTCCACTTT.

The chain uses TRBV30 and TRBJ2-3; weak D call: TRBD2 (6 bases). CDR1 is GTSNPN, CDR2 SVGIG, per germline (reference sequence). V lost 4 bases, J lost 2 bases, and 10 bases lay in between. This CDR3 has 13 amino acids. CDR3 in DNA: TGTGCCTGGATGGGCGGGAACACAGATACGCAGTATTTT. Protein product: CAWMGGNTDTQYF.

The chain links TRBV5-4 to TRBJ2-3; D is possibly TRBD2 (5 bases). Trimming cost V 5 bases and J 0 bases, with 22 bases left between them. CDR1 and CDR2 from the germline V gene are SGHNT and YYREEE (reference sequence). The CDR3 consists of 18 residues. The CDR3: CASRLLKSAVLSTDTQYF. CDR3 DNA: TGTGCCAGCAGACTACTGAAATCAGCGGTCCTAAGCACAGATACGCAGTATTTT.

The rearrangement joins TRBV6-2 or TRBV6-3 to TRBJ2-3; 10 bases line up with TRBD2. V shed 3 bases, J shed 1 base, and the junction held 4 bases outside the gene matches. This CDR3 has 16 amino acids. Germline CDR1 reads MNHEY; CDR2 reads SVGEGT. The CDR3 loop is CASSYILAGGTDTQYF. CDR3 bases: TGTGCCAGCAGTTATATCCTAGCGGGGGGCACAGATACGCAGTATTTT.